This is a list of T cell receptor beta chains from one sample in a study of patients and donors after allogeneic stem cell transplantation. TCRdb called the RT-PCR reads again in MiXCR, with one record for every CDR3 protein. The table shows about 200,000 distinct CDR3 sequences, with 35% to 50% occurring only once. The sample taken for sequencing was blood, either unsorted or a sorted T cell fraction (not recorded which). The receptors stem from a human donor who was either an allogeneic HSCT recipient or a stem cell or donor lymphocyte infusion donor (not recorded which). It is not recorded whose cells these are; they may come from a transplant donor. The CDR3 runs from the conserved cysteine through the conserved F or W. Not all rows give a size; the values are once, few, many and, for expanded clones, a class.

few	TRBV25-1	TRBJ1-4	CASSEGEPNEKLFF
NA	TRBV7-2	TRBJ2-1	CASSAIARHEQFF
NA	TRBV5-1	TRBJ2-2	CASSLGESNTGELFF
few	TRBV11-2	TRBJ2-3	CASSLGLVRTDTQYF
NA	TRBV7-9	TRBJ2-7	CASSPMGEQYF
NA	TRBV5-6	TRBJ2-5	CASSLPKGIQETQYF
few	TRBV5-1	TRBJ1-1	CASSAVQGAETEAFF
few	TRBV5-6	TRBJ1-1	CASSLAQNGGLSTEAFF
NA	TRBV9	TRBJ2-5	CASSTGDRRYQETQYF
NA	TRBV7-2	TRBJ1-5	CASSLAVNGNQPQHF
NA	TRBV5-1	TRBJ1-2	CASYPGLDFSGYGYTF
NA	TRBV5-1	TRBJ2-1	CASSLVAGDFNEQFF
NA	TRBV7-8	TRBJ2-2	CASSLSFGGVLTGELFF
NA	TRBV2	TRBJ1-1	CASSETGALQAEAFF
NA	TRBV7-9	TRBJ1-5	CASSLDQGGSNQPQHF
NA	TRBV6-6	TRBJ2-1	CASSRDNHNEQFF
NA	TRBV7-9	TRBJ1-2	CASSLLSDPFYGYTF
NA	TRBV15	TRBJ1-2	CATSRGTGTENYGYTF
NA	TRBV6-5	TRBJ1-5	CASSITTGGQPQHF
NA	TRBV27	TRBJ2-7	CASSLVEDGTYEQYF
NA	TRBV27	TRBJ1-4	CASSLSGFATNEKLFF
NA	TRBV21-1	TRBJ2-3	CASSKGAGDRTQYF
NA	TRBV11-3	TRBJ2-1	CASSWTGGAGYNEQFF
NA	TRBV11-2	TRBJ2-5	CASSLGDYPQETQYF
once	TRBV3-1	TRBJ2-7	CASSQDWTSGIYEQYF
NA	TRBV5-1	TRBJ1-2	CASSLAQSNYGYTF
few	TRBV29-1	TRBJ1-1	CSAGAGVTEAFF
NA	TRBV7-9	TRBJ1-5	CASSLGGPIGNQPQHF
NA	TRBV5-1	TRBJ2-1	CASSWSPGQGINEQFF
NA	TRBV9	TRBJ2-1	CASTLDLAGGYREQFF
few	TRBV10-3	TRBJ2-5	CAISPGSGETQYF
NA	TRBV27	TRBJ1-1	CASSSLTTGNTEAFF
few	TRBV20-1	TRBJ1-1	CSAHSGAATKAFF
many	TRBV3-1	TRBJ1-1	CASSQGQRLTEAFF
NA	TRBV7-6	TRBJ1-4	CASSLAWAEKLFF
NA	TRBV29-1	TRBJ1-1	CSVRDRGGGTEAFF
NA	TRBV7-7	TRBJ2-2	CASSQYPSGDTGELFF
NA	TRBV2	TRBJ2-3	CASSRSGASTQYF
many	TRBV30	TRBJ1-1	CAWSVATGWVTEAFF
NA	TRBV4-3	TRBJ2-5	CASSQDRGVRETQYF
few	TRBV28	TRBJ1-4	CASSTRGRDEKLFF
NA	TRBV28	TRBJ2-3	CASSPDRGNSADTQYF
few	TRBV20-1	TRBJ2-3	CSARNPDRTDTQYF
NA	TRBV10-3	TRBJ2-7	CAISVGRGTYEQYF
few	TRBV6-5	TRBJ1-2	CASSVGTGLNYGYTF
many	TRBV4-2	TRBJ2-1	CASSQEHEQFF
NA	TRBV7-9	TRBJ2-1	CASSWVGKDFAYNEQFF
NA	TRBV5-1	TRBJ2-2	CASSRHTQGAANTGELFF
few	TRBV5-6	TRBJ2-1	CASSRSSSYNEQFF
NA	TRBV6-5	TRBJ1-2	CASSWEGFYGYTF
NA	TRBV7-2	TRBJ1-3	CASSLPRRASSGNTIYF
NA	TRBV6-6	TRBJ1-2	CASSAGHPFGGYTF
NA	TRBV5-1	TRBJ1-1	CASSLPEALNTEAFF
NA	TRBV4-3	TRBJ1-1	CASSQVGGLGNTEAFF